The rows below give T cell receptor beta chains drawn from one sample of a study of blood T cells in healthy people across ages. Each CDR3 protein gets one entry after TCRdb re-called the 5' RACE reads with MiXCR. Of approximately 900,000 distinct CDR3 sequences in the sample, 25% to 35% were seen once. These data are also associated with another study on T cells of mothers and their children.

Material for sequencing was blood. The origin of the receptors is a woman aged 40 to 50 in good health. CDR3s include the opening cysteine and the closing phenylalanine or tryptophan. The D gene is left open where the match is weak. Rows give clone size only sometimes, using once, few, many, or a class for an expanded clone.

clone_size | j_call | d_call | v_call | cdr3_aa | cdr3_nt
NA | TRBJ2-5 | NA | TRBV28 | CASSLSGGPLGETQYF | TGTGCCAGCAGTTTGAGTGGGGGACCACTCGGGGAGACCCAGTACTTC
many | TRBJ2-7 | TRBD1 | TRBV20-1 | CSARDQGQGFYEQYF | TGCAGTGCTAGAGATCAAGGACAGGGTTTCTACGAGCAGTACTTC
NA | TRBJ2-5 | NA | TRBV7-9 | CASSPGLRGEETQYF | TGTGCCAGCAGCCCGGGTCTCCGGGGAGAAGAGACCCAGTACTTC
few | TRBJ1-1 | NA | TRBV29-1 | CSAQADRLGTEAFF | TGCAGCGCCCAAGCCGACAGGCTCGGAACTGAAGCTTTCTTT
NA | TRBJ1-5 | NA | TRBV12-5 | CASGPYSNQPQHF | TGTGCTAGTGGTCCATATAGCAATCAGCCCCAGCATTTT
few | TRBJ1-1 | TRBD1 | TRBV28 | CASSHTGGEGNTEAFF | TGTGCCAGCAGTCACACAGGGGGCGAGGGGAACACTGAAGCTTTCTTT
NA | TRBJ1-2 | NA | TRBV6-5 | CASSYRTTNYGYTF | TGTGCCAGCAGTTATAGGACCACGAACTATGGCTACACCTTC
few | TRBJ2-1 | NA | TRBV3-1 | CASSAKGTVGYEQFF | TGTGCCAGCAGCGCTAAGGGGACGGTGGGATATGAGCAGTTCTTC
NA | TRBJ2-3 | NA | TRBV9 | CASSATTDSSTDTQYF | TGTGCCAGCAGCGCGACGACAGACTCTAGCACAGATACGCAGTATTTT
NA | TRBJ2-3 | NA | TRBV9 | CASSVVGGSDTQYF | TGTGCCAGCAGCGTAGTTGGCGGATCAGATACGCAGTATTTT
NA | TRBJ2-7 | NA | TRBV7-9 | CASSLTSGTFSYEQYF | TGTGCCAGCAGCTTGACTTCAGGGACCTTTTCCTACGAGCAGTACTTC
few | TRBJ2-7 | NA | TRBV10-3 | CAISFDKDEQYF | TGTGCCATCAGCTTCGACAAGGACGAGCAGTACTTC
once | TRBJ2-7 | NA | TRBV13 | CASSYYSGTLAYEQYF | TGTGCCAGCAGCTACTACTCCGGGACCCTGGCCTACGAGCAGTACTTC
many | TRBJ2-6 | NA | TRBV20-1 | CSARVGPGANVLTF | TGCAGTGCTAGAGTAGGCCCTGGGGCCAACGTCCTGACTTTC
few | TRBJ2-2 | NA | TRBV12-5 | CASGLVLGQGTGELFF | TGTGCTAGTGGTTTGGTACTCGGGCAGGGGACCGGGGAGCTGTTTTTT
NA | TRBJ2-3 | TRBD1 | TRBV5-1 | CASSVTGTRTDTQYF | TGCGCCAGCAGCGTGACAGGGACGAGGACAGATACGCAGTATTTT
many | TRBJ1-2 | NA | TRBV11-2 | CASTQGRGYTF | TGTGCCAGCACCCAAGGAAGAGGCTACACCTTC
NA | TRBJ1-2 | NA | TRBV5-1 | CASSLEPGNYGYTF | TGCGCCAGCAGCTTGGAGCCAGGGAACTATGGCTACACCTTC
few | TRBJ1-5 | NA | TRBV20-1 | CSAKGSSNQPQHF | TGCAGTGCTAAAGGCAGTAGCAATCAGCCCCAGCATTTT
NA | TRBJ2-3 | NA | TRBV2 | CASNPFAGADTQYF | TGTGCCAGCAACCCATTCGCCGGCGCAGATACGCAGTATTTT
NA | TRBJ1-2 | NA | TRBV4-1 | CASSQDGQYGYTF | TGCGCCAGCAGCCAAGACGGACAGTATGGCTACACCTTC
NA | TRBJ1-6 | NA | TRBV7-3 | CASSLGQGNSSPLHF | TGTGCCAGCAGCTTAGGTCAAGGGAATAGTTCACCCCTCCACTTT
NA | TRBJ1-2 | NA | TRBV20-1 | CSASSGYGYTF | TGCAGTGCTAGTTCAGGTTATGGCTACACCTTC
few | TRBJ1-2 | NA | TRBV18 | CASSPRHGKDYGYTF | TGTGCCAGCTCACCTCGACATGGCAAGGACTATGGCTACACCTTC
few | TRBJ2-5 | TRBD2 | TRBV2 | CASAPRLAGGHQETQYF | TGTGCCAGCGCCCCCCGGTTAGCGGGGGGGCACCAAGAGACCCAGTACTTC
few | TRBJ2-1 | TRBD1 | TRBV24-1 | CATSDLGTGVNEQFF | TGTGCCACCAGTGACCTCGGGACAGGGGTGAATGAGCAGTTCTTC
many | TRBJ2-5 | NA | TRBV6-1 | CASRLYGETQYF | TGTGCCAGCAGGCTTTATGGTGAGACCCAGTACTTC
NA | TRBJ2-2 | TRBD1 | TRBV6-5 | CASSPDRGYTGELFF | TGTGCCAGCAGTCCCGACAGGGGGTACACCGGGGAGCTGTTTTTT
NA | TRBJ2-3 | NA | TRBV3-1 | CASRGDGVTQYF | TGTGCCAGCCGCGGGGATGGAGTTACGCAGTATTTT
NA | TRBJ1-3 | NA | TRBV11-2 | CASAGRGSGNTIYF | TGTGCCAGCGCCGGACGGGGTTCTGGAAACACCATATATTTT
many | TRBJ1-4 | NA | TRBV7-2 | CASSPHRRGALFF | TGTGCCAGCAGCCCCCATCGCCGCGGAGCGCTGTTTTTT
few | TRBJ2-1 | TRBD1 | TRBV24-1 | CATSDFRTGSDNEQFF | TGTGCCACCAGTGATTTTCGGACAGGGTCCGACAATGAGCAGTTCTTC
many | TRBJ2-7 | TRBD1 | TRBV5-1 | CASSWTGDGYEQYF | TGCGCCAGCAGCTGGACAGGGGATGGGTACGAGCAGTACTTC
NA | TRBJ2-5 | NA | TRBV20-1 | CSARTLASGETQYF | TGCAGTGCTAGAACACTAGCAAGTGGGGAGACCCAGTACTTC
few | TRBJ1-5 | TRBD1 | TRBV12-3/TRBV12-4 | CASSRQGASQPQHF | TGTGCCAGCAGTCGACAGGGGGCTAGTCAGCCCCAGCATTTT
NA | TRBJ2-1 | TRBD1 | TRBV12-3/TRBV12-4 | CASSPRTGGGNEQFF | TGTGCCAGCAGTCCGCGGACAGGGGGCGGGAACGAGCAGTTCTTC